The 27 T cell receptor beta chains below were found in one sample sequenced in a study of T-cell memory formation after mild COVID-19. TCRdb ran MiXCR on the 5' RACE reads and lists one entry per CDR3 protein. The sample has about 560,000 distinct CDR3 sequences, around a sixth seen once. Sequenced material: PBMCs or a T cell subset sorted from them (not recorded which). The receptors were sampled from an adult woman who had mild COVID-19 (a few samples of this study predate the infection). Cell type and time point are not known.

The rearrangement links TRBV3-1 to TRBJ2-5; no clear D. The CDR3 is 13 residues long. With 1 base removed from V and 5 bases from J, the gap between germline ends came to 8 bases. Germline V gives CDR1 LGHDT, CDR2 YNNKEL (reference sequence). DNA for the CDR3: TGTGCCAGCAGCCAAGGGATCTTCGAGACCCAGTACTTC. Encoded protein: CASSQGIFETQYF.

This clonotype was counted many times. Here the CDR3 DNA reads TGTGCCAGCAGCCCACAGGTTTACAATGAGCAGTTCTTC. Its protein product is CASSPQVYNEQFF. The chain carries TRBV9 and TRBJ2-1; D perhaps matches TRBD1 (5 bases). Germline CDR1 is SGDLS and CDR2 is YYNGEE. The ends were cut back, 4 bases at V and 4 bases at J, with 9 bases in the middle. The CDR3 has 13 amino acids.

J is TRBJ1-1 and V is TRBV12-3 or TRBV12-4, with D tentatively TRBD1 (6 bases). V gave up 6 bases and J gave up 2 bases, with 13 bases separating them. The CDR3 has 14 residues. The CDR3 nucleotides are TGTGCCAGCAGGGTCCGACAGGCAAACACTGAAGCTTTCTTT. It yields the protein CASRVRQANTEAFF.

The chain couples TRBV24-1 to TRBJ2-5; D might be TRBD1 (5 bases). The V gene lost 4 bases and the J gene lost 0 bases, with 11 bases spanning the gap. The CDR3 length is 15 residues. Germline CDR1 reads KGHDR; CDR2 reads SFDVKD. CDR3 in amino acids: CATSDPTGDQETQYF. The CDR3 DNA reads as TGTGCCACCAGTGACCCTACAGGAGACCAAGAGACCCAGTACTTC.

The CDR3 is CASSDPPRGGYTGELFF. In DNA, the CDR3 is TGTGCCAGCAGCGACCCTCCCCGGGGGGGCTACACCGGGGAGCTGTTTTTT. This chain uses TRBV9 with TRBJ2-2; 8 bases agree with TRBD2. The CDR3 loop spans 17 amino acids. J lost 3 bases, V lost 3 bases, and 10 bases had no gene match. Germline V CDR1 and CDR2: SGDLS, YYNGEE. The variable domain in full, completed from reference TRBV9 and TRBJ2-2, reads DSGVTQTPKHLITATGQRVTLRCSPRSGDLSVYWYQQSLDQGLQFLIQYYNGEERAKGNILERFSAQQFPDLHSELNLSSLELGDSALYFCASSDPPRGGYTGELFFGEGSRLTVL.

The chain recombines TRBV7-2 with TRBJ2-4, with 10 bases lining up with TRBD2. CDR3 length: 18 residues. Germline CDR1 SGHTA, CDR2 FQGNSA. Trimming at V came to 2 bases and at J to 1 base, leaving 8 bases not matched to a gene. The CDR3 sequence: CASSLIQREGWAKNIQYF. The CDR3, as DNA: TGTGCCAGCAGCTTAATTCAGCGGGAGGGATGGGCCAAAAACATTCAGTACTTC. Based on the CDR3 plus reference TRBV7-2 and TRBJ2-4, the full variable domain is GAGVSQSPSNKVTEKGKDVELRCDPISGHTALYWYRQSLGQGLEFLIYFQGNSAPDKSGLPSDRFSAERTGGSVSTLTIQRTQQEDSAVYLCASSLIQREGWAKNIQYFGAGTRLSVL.

The rearrangement uses TRBV5-5 and TRBJ1-1; no firm D call. CDR1 is SGHKS and CDR2 is YYEKEE in the germline V gene (reference sequence). This CDR3 contains 14 residues. Trimming removed 4 bases from V and 1 base from J, with 11 bases in between. The CDR3 DNA reads TGTGCCAGCAGCCGCATGGAAGGGAACACTGAAGCTTTCTTT. This codes for CASSRMEGNTEAFF. Using reference TRBV5-5 and TRBJ1-1 for the parts outside the CDR3, the full variable domain is DAGVTQSPTHLIKTRGQQVTLRCSPISGHKSVSWYQQVLGQGPQFIFQYYEKEERGRGNFPDRFSARQFPNYSSELNVNALLLGDSALYLCASSRMEGNTEAFFGQGTRLTVV.

This chain connects TRBV4-1 to TRBJ1-1, with unresolved D. This CDR3 comprises 14 residues. The germline CDR1 and CDR2 sequences are MGHRA and YSYEKL. The V end was cut by 0 bases, the J end by 1 base, with 6 bases between. The CDR3 region has the DNA TGCGCCAGCAGCCAAGAGCTGGCGAACACTGAAGCTTTCTTT. Translation: CASSQELANTEAFF.

This clonotype was recorded a few times. At one end the junction does not follow the germline gene, possibly because of a read error. The chain recombines TRBV4-3 with TRBJ2-3; TRBD2 matches 9 bases. Germline CDR1 LGHNA, CDR2 YSLEER. The CDR3 runs 15 residues. This chain's CDR3 is CASSQVREGTHTQYF. DNA of the CDR3: TGCGCCAGCAGCCAAGTGCGGGAGGGCACACATACGCAGTATTTT.

This clonotype was found once. The chain recombines TRBV3-1 with TRBJ2-5; tentative D call: TRBD1 (5 bases). V was cut by 3 bases and J by 1 base, with 18 bases left in between. In germline, CDR1 is LGHDT, CDR2 YNNKEL (reference sequence). The length of the CDR3 is 17 residues. The DNA of the CDR3 is TGTGCCAGCAGCCAGACGACAGACGGTCCACCCCAAGAGACCCAGTACTTC. It yields the protein CASSQTTDGPPQETQYF.

Only a few counts were recorded for this clonotype. V usage is TRBV9 and J usage is TRBJ2-1, with D perhaps TRBD2 (5 bases). Germline V lookup: CDR1 SGDLS, CDR2 YYNGEE. V shed 2 bases and J shed 7 bases, with 16 bases lying between them. This CDR3 is built from 15 residues. The CDR3 reads CASSVGVSTGNEQFF. The CDR3 DNA is TGTGCCAGCAGCGTGGGAGTTAGTACGGGGAATGAGCAGTTCTTC.

This clonotype has ten or more counts. The chain couples TRBV12-3 or TRBV12-4 to TRBJ2-5; D is perhaps TRBD1 or TRBD2 (6 bases each). V lost 4 bases and J lost 7, with 22 bases in between. The CDR3 contains 16 residues. CDR3 sequence: CASSSRTRGEGGTQYF. The CDR3 region has the DNA TGTGCCAGCAGTTCTCGGACTCGCGGGGAAGGGGGGACCCAGTACTTC.

This clonotype has only a few counts. The chain combines TRBV7-6 with TRBJ2-2; 10 positions match TRBD2. The CDR3 is made up of 15 amino acids. V lost 6 bases to trimming and J lost 4 bases; unmatched junction nucleotides: 5. Germline CDR1 SGHVS, CDR2 FNYEAQ. CDR3 sequence: CASSRSGRGTGELFF. The CDR3 bases are TGTGCCAGCAGTAGGAGCGGGAGGGGCACCGGGGAGCTGTTTTTT.

V is TRBV18 and J is TRBJ1-6; perhaps TRBD1 as D (5 bases). CDR1 KGHSH and CDR2 LQKENI come from the germline V gene. V shed 1 base and J shed 7 bases, with 8 bases lying between them. The CDR3 covers 14 residues. The CDR3 nucleotides read TGTGCCAGCTCACCACAAGGGGACAATTCACCCCTCCACTTT. Its protein product is CASSPQGDNSPLHF.

V gene TRBV6-2 or TRBV6-3 combines with J gene TRBJ2-4, with 12 bases lining up with TRBD2. V was clipped by 9 bases and J by 4 bases; unmatched bases: 4. CDR3 length equals 14 residues. Germline CDR1 MNHEY, CDR2 SVGEGT. This CDR3 is CASATSGSKNIQYF. CDR3 in DNA: TGTGCCAGTGCGACTAGCGGGAGTAAAAACATTCAGTACTTC.

This rearrangement joins TRBV6-5 to TRBJ2-2; 13 bases are a match to TRBD2. Germline loops: CDR1 MNHEY, CDR2 SVGAGI. The length of the CDR3 is 21 residues. Trimming took 3 bases from V and 3 from J; bases not matched to a gene: 16. The CDR3 region is CASSYHSPGLAGRGYTGELFF. In nucleotides, the CDR3 is TGTGCCAGCAGTTATCATTCTCCGGGACTAGCGGGGAGAGGGTACACCGGGGAGCTGTTTTTT.

V gene TRBV5-1 combines with J gene TRBJ2-7; possible D gene TRBD2, 6 bases. V lost 4 bases, J lost 1 base, and 18 bases lay in between. The CDR3 is 16 amino acids. Germline assignment: CDR1 SGHRS and CDR2 YFSETQ. Here the CDR3 reads CASSPLSIAVSYEQYF. CDR3 coding DNA: TGCGCCAGCAGCCCCCTCAGTATAGCGGTTTCCTACGAGCAGTACTTC.

This clonotype was found a few times. The chain links TRBV29-1 to TRBJ2-1; 11 bases line up with TRBD2. CDR3 length: 16 amino acids. The ends lost 5 bases at V and 4 bases at J; junction bases unmatched: 10. CDR1 and CDR2 (germline): SQVTM, ANQGSEA. The CDR3 spells CSVRGTGTSGYNEQFF. In DNA, the CDR3 is TGCAGCGTTAGAGGGACCGGGACTAGCGGATACAATGAGCAGTTCTTC.

This chain connects TRBV12-3 or TRBV12-4 to TRBJ1-3, with D perhaps TRBD1 (5 bases). Trimming removed 6 bases from V and 7 bases from J, with 22 bases in between. This CDR3 is 16 amino acids long. The CDR3 loop reads CASRRPRGTHPNTIYF. The CDR3, as DNA: TGTGCCAGCAGACGCCCTCGGGGGACCCATCCGAACACCATATATTTT.

This clonotype was observed a handful of times. J is TRBJ2-3 and V is TRBV20-1, with 9 nucleotides matching TRBD2. Germline CDR1 is DFQATT and CDR2 is SNEGSKA (reference sequence). With 0 bases clipped from V and 4 bases from J, the junction kept 8 bases outside the gene matches. The CDR3 contains 16 residues. CDR3 sequence reads: CSARDGWTSVADTQYF. CDR3 DNA sequence: TGCAGTGCTAGAGATGGTTGGACTAGCGTCGCAGATACGCAGTATTTT.

In this sample, this clonotype turned up many times. The chain is built from TRBV5-1 and TRBJ2-1, with TRBD2 matching over 14 bases. CDR1 and CDR2 (germline): SGHRS, YFSETQ. The CDR3 length is 16 residues. V lost 3 bases, J lost 4 bases, and 3 bases stayed unmatched. CDR3: CASSWGTSGGYNEQFF. In nucleotides, the CDR3 is TGCGCCAGCAGCTGGGGGACTAGCGGGGGATACAATGAGCAGTTCTTC.

The CDR3 reads CASSFDGTWKKLFF. The CDR3 region has the DNA TGTGCCAGCAGCTTTGACGGGACGTGGAAGAAACTGTTTTTT. The V gene is TRBV7-9, the J gene TRBJ1-4, with D maybe TRBD1 (5 bases). This CDR3 has 14 amino acids. Germline V gene sequence: CDR1 SEHNR, CDR2 FQNEAQ (reference sequence). Trimming took off 3 bases at V and 11 bases at J, with 16 bases between the two ends. Full variable domain (missing parts from reference TRBV7-9 and TRBJ1-4): DTGVSQNPRHKITKRGQNVTFRCDPISEHNRLYWYRQTLGQGPEFLTYFQNEAQLEKSRLLSDRFSAERPKGSFSTLEIQRTEQGDSAMYLCASSFDGTWKKLFFGSGTQLSVL.

V is TRBV7-6 and J is TRBJ2-3; D is unresolved. CDR1 is SGHVS and CDR2 is FNYEAQ in the germline V gene. This CDR3 spans 14 amino acids. Trimming pared 4 bases from V and 5 bases from J, leaving 13 bases between. CDR3 sequence: CASSSTVGGDTQYF. The CDR3 nucleotides read TGTGCCAGCAGCTCTACCGTGGGTGGAGATACGCAGTATTTT.

Many counts were recorded for this clonotype. CDR3 DNA: TGCGCCAGCAGCCGCGGCGACAGGGCCAACTACGAGCAGTACTTC. This translates into CASSRGDRANYEQYF. The chain employs TRBV5-1 and TRBJ2-7; 7 bases are shared with TRBD1. The V segment lost 4 bases and the J segment 3 bases; nucleotides outside the gene matches: 10. There are 15 residues in the CDR3. Germline CDR1 SGHRS, CDR2 YFSETQ. Variable domain in full (rest from reference TRBV5-1 and TRBJ2-7): KAGVTQTPRYLIKTRGQQVTLSCSPISGHRSVSWYQQTPGQGLQFLFEYFSETQRNKGNFPGRFSGRQFSNSRSEMNVSTLELGDSALYLCASSRGDRANYEQYFGPGTRLTVT.

The J gene is TRBJ2-2, the V gene TRBV7-8; D unclear. Trimming took 8 bases from V and 0 from J, leaving 7 bases between them. Looked up from germline, CDR1 is SGHVS and CDR2 is FQNEAQ. The CDR3 loop spans 13 amino acids. In DNA form, the CDR3 reads TGTGCCAGCCAGGATACGAACACCGGGGAGCTGTTTTTT. It yields the protein CASQDTNTGELFF. Complete variable domain (other parts from reference TRBV7-8 and TRBJ2-2): GAGVSQSPRYKVAKRGQDVALRCDPISGHVSLFWYQQALGQGPEFLTYFQNEAQLDKSGLPSDRFFAERPEGSVSTLKIQRTQQEDSAVYLCASQDTNTGELFFGEGSRLTVL.

The sample holds a few counts of this clonotype. The chain employs TRBV4-2 and TRBJ1-2, with TRBD1 matching over 12 bases. Per germline, CDR1 LGHNA and CDR2 YNFKEQ. There are 20 residues in the CDR3. V was pared by 5 bases and J by 8 bases, with 24 bases of the junction left unmatched. The CDR3 coding sequence is TGTGCCAGCAGCAAAGGCTCCGGGACAGGGGGCACCTCTGGCGTGGTCGGCTACACCTTC. It yields the protein CASSKGSGTGGTSGVVGYTF.

The gene calls are TRBV7-2 and TRBJ1-5, with a weak D call TRBD1 (5 bases). Between the trimmed V and J ends, which lost 7 bases and 9 bases, there was a span of 13 bases. Germline V lookup: CDR1 SGHTA, CDR2 FQGNSA. This CDR3 is 12 amino acids long. CDR3 nucleotides: TGTGCCAGCACCTCCCCAGGGCGGCCCCAGCATTTT. Its translation is CASTSPGRPQHF.